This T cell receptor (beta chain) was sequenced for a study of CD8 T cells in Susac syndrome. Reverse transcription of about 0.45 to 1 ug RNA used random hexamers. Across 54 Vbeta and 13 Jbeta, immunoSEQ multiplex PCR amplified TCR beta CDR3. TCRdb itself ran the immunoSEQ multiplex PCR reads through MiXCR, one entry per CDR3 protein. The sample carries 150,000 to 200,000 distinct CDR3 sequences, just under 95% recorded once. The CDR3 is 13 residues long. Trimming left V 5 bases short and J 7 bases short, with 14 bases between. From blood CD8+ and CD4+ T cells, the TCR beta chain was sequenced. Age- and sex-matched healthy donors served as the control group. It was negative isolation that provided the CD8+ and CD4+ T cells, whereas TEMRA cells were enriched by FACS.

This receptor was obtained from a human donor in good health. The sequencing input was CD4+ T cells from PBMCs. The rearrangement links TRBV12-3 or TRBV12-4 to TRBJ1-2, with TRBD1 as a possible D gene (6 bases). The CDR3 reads CASSPGGGGGYTF. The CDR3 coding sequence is TGTGCCAGCAGTCCCGGCGGGGGCGGTGGCTACACCTTC.